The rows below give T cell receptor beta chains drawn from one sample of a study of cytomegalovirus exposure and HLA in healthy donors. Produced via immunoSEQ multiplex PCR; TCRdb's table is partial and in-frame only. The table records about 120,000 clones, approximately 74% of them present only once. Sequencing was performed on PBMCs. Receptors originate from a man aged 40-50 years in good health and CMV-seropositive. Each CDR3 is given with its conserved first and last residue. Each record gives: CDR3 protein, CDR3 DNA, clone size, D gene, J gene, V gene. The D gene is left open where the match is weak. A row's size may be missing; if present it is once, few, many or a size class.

CASSRGADRANYGYTF TGTGCCAGCAGCCGGGGAGCGGACAGGGCTAACTATGGCTACACCTTC . TRBD1 TRBJ1-2 TRBV5-6
CASSANRATNTEAFF TGTGCCAGCAGTGCTAACAGGGCGACGAACACTGAAGCTTTCTTT . . TRBJ1-1 TRBV25-1
CASRTPGIAPGNTIYF TGTGCCAGCAGGACCCCCGGGATAGCTCCTGGAAACACCATATATTTT . . TRBJ1-3 TRBV2
CASSPPPGGRADTQYF TGTGCCAGCAGCCCCCCCCCGGGGGGCAGGGCAGATACGCAGTATTTT . . TRBJ2-3 TRBV27
CASSRGQASSYNSPLHF TGTGCCAGTAGTAGGGGACAGGCGAGCTCCTATAATTCACCCCTCCACTTT . TRBD1 TRBJ1-6 TRBV19
CASRRRQEQETQYF TGTGCCAGCAGACGCCGACAGGAACAAGAGACCCAGTACTTC . . TRBJ2-5 TRBV6-6
CASRPHDGGNEQFF TGTGCCAGCAGGCCCCATGACGGAGGCAATGAGCAGTTCTTC few . TRBJ2-1 TRBV27
CASSLGTRVYQETQYF TGTGCCAGCAGCTTGGGTACTAGGGTGTACCAAGAGACCCAGTACTTC . . TRBJ2-5 TRBV5-6
CASSPGQGAYTGELFF TGTGCCAGTAGTCCCGGACAGGGGGCTTACACCGGGGAGCTGTTTTTT . TRBD1 TRBJ2-2 TRBV19
CASSLGGGRKETQYF TGTGCCAGCAGCTTAGGGGGGGGGCGGAAAGAGACCCAGTACTTC . . TRBJ2-5 TRBV11-3
CASSLVSAGRGQPQHF TGTGCCAGCAGCTTAGTTTCGGCAGGGAGGGGTCAGCCCCAGCATTTT few . TRBJ1-5 TRBV11-2
CASSLGASGGAETQYF TGTGCCAGCAGCTTAGGGGCTAGCGGGGGGGCCGAGACCCAGTACTTC . TRBD2 TRBJ2-5 TRBV11-2
CASSATGVGADTQYF TGTGCCAGCAGTGCAACAGGGGTAGGGGCAGATACGCAGTATTTT few TRBD1 TRBJ2-3 TRBV6-1
CASGLQIDRANTEAFF TGTGCTAGTGGTTTGCAAATTGACAGGGCGAACACTGAAGCTTTCTTT . TRBD1 TRBJ1-1 TRBV12-5
CASKQGNTEAFF TGTGCCAGCAAACAGGGAAACACTGAAGCTTTCTTT . . TRBJ1-1 TRBV5-4
CASSLAMTVLTYNEQFF TGTGCCAGCAGCTTAGCCATGACAGTCCTCACCTACAATGAGCAGTTCTTC . . TRBJ2-1 TRBV11-1
CASSTRDIENQPQHF TGTGCCAGCAGCACCCGGGACATCGAGAATCAGCCCCAGCATTTT . . TRBJ1-5 TRBV7-9
CSVGDSADGYTF TGCAGCGTTGGGGACAGCGCAGATGGCTACACCTTC . TRBD1 TRBJ1-2 TRBV29-1
CASSLGTSGRVYEQYF TGTGCCAGCAGTTTGGGGACTAGCGGGAGGGTGTACGAGCAGTACTTC . TRBD2 TRBJ2-7 TRBV6-5
CASSEPPRRVNEQFF TGTGCCAGCAGTGAACCCCCTAGGAGGGTAAATGAGCAGTTCTTC . . TRBJ2-1 TRBV2
CASSTDRGSGEKLFF TGCGCCAGCAGCACGGACAGGGGGTCAGGGGAAAAACTGTTTTTT few TRBD1 TRBJ1-4 TRBV5-1
CASSEGGATNEKLFF TGTGCCAGCAGCGAAGGGGGGGCAACTAATGAAAAACTGTTTTTT . . TRBJ1-4 TRBV9
CASSHGQGAMAGELFF TGTGCCAGCAGCCACGGACAGGGGGCGATGGCCGGGGAGCTGTTTTTT . TRBD1 TRBJ2-2 TRBV5-8
CASSQDIGTPLSGELFF TGTGCCAGCAGCCAGGATATAGGGACACCGCTATCCGGGGAGCTGTTTTTT . . TRBJ2-2 TRBV4-2
CATSRASGEAYGYTF TGTGCCACCAGCAGGGCCAGCGGGGAGGCCTATGGCTACACCTTC . . TRBJ1-2 TRBV15
CASSISQGEQYF TGTGCCAGCAGTATCTCACAGGGCGAGCAGTACTTC . . TRBJ2-7 TRBV27
CAFPLDRENTEAFF TGTGCCTTCCCCCTCGACAGGGAGAACACTGAAGCTTTCTTT . TRBD1 TRBJ1-1 TRBV30
CASSFGTGKETQYF TGTGCCAGCAGCTTTGGGACAGGGAAAGAGACCCAGTACTTC . TRBD1 TRBJ2-5 TRBV5-5
CASSQDRQGRDEQYF TGTGCCAGCAGTCAAGACAGACAGGGGCGCGACGAGCAGTACTTC . TRBD1 TRBJ2-7 TRBV6-6
CSVENLDRGSTYGYTF TGCAGCGTTGAAAACCTAGACAGGGGGTCAACATATGGCTACACCTTC . TRBD1 TRBJ1-2 TRBV29-1
CATSDRQGQPQHF TGTGCCACCAGCGATCGCCAGGGTCAGCCCCAGCATTTT . . TRBJ1-5 TRBV15
CASSLDRRSEQYF TGTGCCAGCAGCTTAGATCGTAGATCCGAGCAGTACTTC . . TRBJ2-7 TRBV11-3
CASTSGNQPQHF TGTGCCAGCACCTCGGGCAATCAGCCCCAGCATTTT . . TRBJ1-5 TRBV28
CASSYNFYEQYF TGTGCCAGCAGTTACAACTTCTACGAGCAGTACTTC . . TRBJ2-7 TRBV6-5
CASGAGGTQETQYF TGTGCCAGCGGGGCGGGGGGGACCCAAGAGACCCAGTACTTC . TRBD2 TRBJ2-5 TRBV7-7
CASSLVDLPRETQYF TGTGCCAGCAGCTTAGTCGACCTTCCCAGGGAGACCCAGTACTTC . . TRBJ2-5 TRBV7-9
CASSPSRSANYGYTF TGTGCCAGCTCACCAAGTCGCAGTGCTAACTATGGCTACACCTTC . . TRBJ1-2 TRBV18
CASSFVQSGAEQYF TGTGCCAGCAGCTTCGTACAGTCGGGAGCGGAGCAGTACTTC . . TRBJ2-7 TRBV7-9
CASSDLSSYNEQFF TGTGCCAGCAGTGATCTCAGCTCCTACAATGAGCAGTTCTTC few . TRBJ2-1 TRBV2
CASSESQGDTQYF TGTGCCAGCAGTGAAAGCCAGGGAGATACGCAGTATTTT few . TRBJ2-3 TRBV6-1